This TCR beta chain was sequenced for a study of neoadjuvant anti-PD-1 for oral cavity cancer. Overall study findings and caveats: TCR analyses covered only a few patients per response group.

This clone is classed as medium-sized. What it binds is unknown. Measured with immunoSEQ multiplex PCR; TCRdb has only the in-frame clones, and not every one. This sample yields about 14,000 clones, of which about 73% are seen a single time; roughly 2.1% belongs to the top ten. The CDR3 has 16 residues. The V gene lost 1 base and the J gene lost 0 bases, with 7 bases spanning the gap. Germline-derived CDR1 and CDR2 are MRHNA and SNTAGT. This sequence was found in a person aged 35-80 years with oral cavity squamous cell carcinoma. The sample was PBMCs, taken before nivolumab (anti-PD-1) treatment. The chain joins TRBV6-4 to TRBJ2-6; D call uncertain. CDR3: CASSDLGSSGANVLTF. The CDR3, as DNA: TGTGCCAGCAGTGACTTAGGCTCCTCTGGGGCCAACGTCCTGACTTTC.